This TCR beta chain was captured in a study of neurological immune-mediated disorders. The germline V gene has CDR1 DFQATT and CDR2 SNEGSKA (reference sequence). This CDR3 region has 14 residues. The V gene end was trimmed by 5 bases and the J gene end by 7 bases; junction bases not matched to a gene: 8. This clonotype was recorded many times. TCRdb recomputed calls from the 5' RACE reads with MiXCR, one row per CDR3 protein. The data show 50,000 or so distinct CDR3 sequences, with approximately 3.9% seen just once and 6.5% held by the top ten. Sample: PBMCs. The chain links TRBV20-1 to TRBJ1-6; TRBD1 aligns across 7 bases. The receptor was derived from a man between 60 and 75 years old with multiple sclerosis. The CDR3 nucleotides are TGCAGTGCTCCGACCGGGACAGACAATTCACCCCTCCACTTT. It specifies CSAPTGTDNSPLHF.